The clone carrying this T cell receptor (beta chain) was observed many times. Its antigen is still unknown. TCR beta CDR3 regions were amplified from RNA transcripts. A set of HTBI primers served as the primers for a first-round RT-PCR of the TCR CDR3. TCRdb re-called the multiplex PCR reads with MiXCR, one entry per CDR3 protein. Among hundreds of thousands of distinct CDR3 sequences, 15% to 19% were seen once, and the ten largest hold 12% to 15%. Those patients with uncontrolled infection, other autoimmune disease, pregnancy or lactation were excluded. CDR1 and CDR2 (germline): SEHNR, FQNEAQ (reference sequence). The length of the CDR3 is 16 residues. Losses at the gene ends were 5 bases for V and 0 bases for J; bases not matched to a gene: 8. The record originates from a study of T cells in Graves' hyperthyroidism and ophthalmopathy. Overall study results and limits: A median around 6.4 months before onset, the model predicted ophthalmopathy.

The V and J genes are TRBV7-9 and TRBJ2-7; 9 nucleotides align to TRBD1. The sequencing sample was made of blood. This TCR was sampled from a young woman with Graves' hyperthyroidism. The CDR3 coding sequence is TGTGCCAGCAGCCCTGGGACAGGGATGACCTCCTACGAGCAGTACTTC. It translates to CASSPGTGMTSYEQYF. The entire variable domain, with the rest obtained from reference TRBV7-9 and TRBJ2-7, is as follows: DTGVSQNPRHKITKRGQNVTFRCDPISEHNRLYWYRQTLGQGPEFLTYFQNEAQLEKSRLLSDRFSAERPKGSFSTLEIQRTEQGDSAMYLCASSPGTGMTSYEQYFGPGTRLTVT.